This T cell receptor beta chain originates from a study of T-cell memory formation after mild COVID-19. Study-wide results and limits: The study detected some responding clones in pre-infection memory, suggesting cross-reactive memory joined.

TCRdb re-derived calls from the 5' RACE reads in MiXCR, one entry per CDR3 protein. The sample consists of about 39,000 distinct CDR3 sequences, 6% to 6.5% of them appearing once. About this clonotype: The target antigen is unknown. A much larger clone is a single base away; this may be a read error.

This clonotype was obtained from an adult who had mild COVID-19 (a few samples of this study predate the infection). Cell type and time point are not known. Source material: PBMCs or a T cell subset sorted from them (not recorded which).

The CDR3 here is CASSPAAGGRDTQYF. DNA of the CDR3: TGTGCCAGCAGCCCAGCAGCGGGGGGGAGGGATACGCAGTATTTT. The rearrangement joins TRBV7-2 to TRBJ2-3; 10 bases are a match to TRBD2. V was pared by 5 bases and J by 6 bases, with 8 bases of the junction left unmatched. The CDR3 extends over 15 amino acids. Germline CDR1 is SGHTA and CDR2 is FQGNSA.